This is a list of T cell receptor beta chains from one sample in a study of T cell repertoires in cytomegalovirus infection. No antigen has been assigned to these receptors. A single record per CDR3 protein comes from TCRdb applying MiXCR to the reads. The sample shows some 920,000 distinct CDR3 sequences, 31% of them seen only once. Here the sequenced sample was cultured CD8+ T cells from PBMCs, taken from culture after CMV antigen stimulation. The receptors derive from a human donor in good health (CMV status not recorded). Some clones in this sample may be carry-over from other donors' samples. Each CDR3 is given with its conserved first and last residue. D genes are given only for firm matches. A row's size may be missing; if present it is once, few, many or a size class.

>TRBJ1-2|NA|TRBV27|NA
CASSLSSGANYGYTF
TGTGCCAGCAGTTTATCGAGTGGAGCTAACTATGGCTACACCTTC
>TRBJ2-1|few|TRBV10-3|NA
CAILSGDNEQFF
TGTGCCATCCTCTCAGGAGACAATGAGCAGTTCTTC
>TRBJ2-1|NA|TRBV6-2/TRBV6-3|TRBD1
CANSYVRTGSLYNEQFF
TGTGCCAACAGTTACGTAAGGACAGGGAGCCTTTACAATGAGCAGTTCTTC
>TRBJ1-2|NA|TRBV7-2|NA
CASSLAREGDFAF
TGTGCCAGCAGCTTAGCAAGGGAAGGGGATTTTGCCTTC
>TRBJ1-1|few|TRBV7-9|NA
CASSLVGGFGEAFF
TGTGCCAGCAGCTTAGTTGGTGGGTTCGGTGAAGCTTTCTTT
>TRBJ1-5|NA|TRBV19|NA
CASSRGEQNANQPQHF
TGTGCCAGTAGTAGGGGTGAGCAGAATGCCAATCAGCCCCAGCATTTT
>TRBJ1-5|NA|TRBV19|NA
CASSIPGTAQSQHF
TGTGCCAGTAGTATACCAGGTACCGCACAGTCCCAGCATTTT
>TRBJ1-5|NA|TRBV19|NA
CASSREGLQPQHF
TGTGCCAGTAGTCGGGAGGGTTTGCAGCCCCAGCATTTT
>TRBJ2-5|NA|TRBV14|NA
CVSSQVGSPLRKTQYF
TGTGTCAGCAGCCAAGTAGGCAGTCCCCTACGGAAGACCCAGTACTTC
>TRBJ1-5|few|TRBV24-1|NA
CATSDLTSNQPQHF
TGTGCCACCAGTGATTTAACCAGCAATCAGCCCCAGCATTTT
>TRBJ1-3|NA|TRBV27|NA
CASSQGENSGNTIYF
TGTGCCAGCAGTCAAGGGGAAAACTCTGGAAACACCATATATTTT
>TRBJ1-2|few|TRBV4-3|NA
CASSQSGTDLGNGYTF
TGCGCCAGCAGCCAAAGCGGGACGGACCTTGGGAATGGCTACACCTTC
>TRBJ1-5|NA|TRBV9|NA
CASSVAGGGIGDPQHF
TGTGCCAGCAGCGTAGCTGGAGGAGGGATAGGCGATCCCCAGCATTTT
>TRBJ2-3|few|TRBV10-3|TRBD2
CAISEDWRGVGDTQYF
TGTGCCATCAGTGAAGATTGGCGGGGGGTTGGGGATACGCAGTATTTT
>TRBJ1-1|few|TRBV5-6|NA
CASSPPGGALMNTEAFF
TGTGCCAGCAGCCCGCCGGGGGGGGCCTTAATGAACACTGAAGCTTTCTTT
>TRBJ2-1|NA|TRBV27|TRBD2
CASIPDGAGAYNEQFF
TGTGCCAGCATCCCGGACGGAGCGGGGGCCTACAATGAGCAGTTCTTC
>TRBJ1-4|few|TRBV5-6|NA
CASSLALPNNEKLFF
TGTGCCAGCAGCTTGGCTCTTCCGAATAATGAAAAACTGTTTTTT
>TRBJ2-1|NA|TRBV6-5|NA
CASSPSITYNEQFF
TGTGCCAGCAGCCCGTCGATAACCTACAATGAGCAGTTCTTC
>TRBJ2-3|NA|TRBV9|TRBD2
CASSDERGGGDTQYF
TGTGCCAGCAGCGACGAGCGGGGGGGCGGAGATACGCAGTATTTT
>TRBJ1-1|NA|TRBV6-6|TRBD1
CAGKQGRNTEAFF
TGTGCCGGAAAACAGGGGAGGAACACTGAAGCTTTCTTT
>TRBJ2-7|NA|TRBV4-2|TRBD2
CASSQEAGGGFSYEQYF
TGTGCCAGCAGCCAAGAAGCAGGCGGGGGGTTTTCCTACGAGCAGTACTTC
>TRBJ1-2|few|TRBV28|NA
CASSSLSLSTTAGGYTF
TGTGCCAGCAGTTCCCTCAGCCTCTCCACCACCGCCGGGGGCTACACCTTC
>TRBJ1-1|few|TRBV27|NA
CASSFLRTAEAFF
TGTGCCAGCAGTTTTTTACGGACAGCAGAAGCTTTCTTT
>TRBJ2-2|few|TRBV27|NA
CASSLRVTGAGELFF
TGTGCCAGCAGTCTCCGGGTGACTGGGGCCGGGGAGCTGTTTTTT
>TRBJ1-4|few|TRBV5-5|NA
CASSPDYGTPNEKLFF
TGTGCCAGCAGTCCAGATTACGGGACTCCAAATGAAAAACTGTTTTTT
>TRBJ2-7|many|TRBV7-6|TRBD1
CASSSRVGTGTYEQYF
TGTGCCAGCAGCTCAAGGGTGGGGACAGGGACCTACGAGCAGTACTTC
>TRBJ2-7|few|TRBV20-1|TRBD2
CSARDGTSGAYEQYF
TGCAGTGCTAGAGACGGGACTAGCGGCGCCTACGAGCAGTACTTC
>TRBJ2-1|NA|TRBV7-9|TRBD2
CASSGSSGGSSYNEQFF
TGTGCCAGCAGCGGATCTAGCGGGGGCAGCTCCTACAATGAGCAGTTCTTC
>TRBJ2-1|NA|TRBV24-1|TRBD1
CATSRDRYNEQFF
TGTGCCACCTCGAGGGACAGATACAATGAGCAGTTCTTC
>TRBJ2-2|NA|TRBV7-6|NA
CVRTGGLGTGELFF
TGTGTCCGCACCGGGGGATTGGGCACCGGGGAGCTGTTTTTT
>TRBJ2-1|NA|TRBV4-1|TRBD2
CTSSQAGEGNEQFF
TGCACCAGCAGCCAAGCGGGGGAGGGGAATGAGCAGTTCTTC
>TRBJ2-7|few|TRBV7-2|NA
CASSQTTVYEQYF
TGTGCCAGCAGCCAAACGACAGTATACGAGCAGTACTTC
>TRBJ1-2|few|TRBV7-2|TRBD1
CATTGAMWYGYTF
TGTGCCACTACAGGGGCGATGTGGTATGGCTACACCTTC
>TRBJ1-1|NA|TRBV19|NA
CASTYGGWTEAFF
TGTGCCAGTACTTACGGGGGTTGGACTGAAGCTTTCTTT
>TRBJ2-7|NA|TRBV10-2|NA
CALGGGAGIEQYF
TGCGCCCTGGGAGGGGGCGCGGGGATCGAGCAGTACTTC
>TRBJ2-2|NA|TRBV24-1|NA
CATSDFGHQNTGELFF
TGTGCCACCAGTGACTTCGGACACCAGAACACCGGGGAGCTGTTTTTT
>TRBJ1-5|many|TRBV7-9|TRBD1
CASSSDRDGKQPQHF
TGTGCCAGCAGCTCGGACAGGGACGGGAAACAGCCCCAGCATTTT
>TRBJ1-6|many|TRBV7-9|TRBD1
CASSWTGDLLYNSPLHF
TGTGCCAGCAGTTGGACAGGCGATCTCCTTTATAATTCACCCCTCCACTTT
>TRBJ1-1|NA|TRBV7-3|TRBD1
CASSSGDRKNTEAFF
TGTGCCAGCAGCTCGGGGGACAGGAAGAACACTGAAGCTTTCTTT
>TRBJ1-5|NA|TRBV4-1|TRBD1
CASSPTRGGWQPQHF
TGCGCCAGCAGCCCCACCAGGGGGGGGTGGCAGCCCCAGCATTTT
>TRBJ1-5|NA|TRBV27|TRBD1
CASSSLQGAYQPQHF
TGTGCCAGCAGTTCTTTACAGGGGGCGTATCAGCCCCAGCATTTT
>TRBJ2-3|few|TRBV10-3|TRBD2
CAISGTSGVPTARTDTQYF
TGTGCCATCAGTGGGACTAGCGGGGTCCCTACGGCGCGCACAGATACGCAGTATTTT
>TRBJ1-2|few|TRBV20-1|NA
CSARDPGQGDYGYTF
TGCAGTGCTAGAGATCCCGGCCAGGGAGACTATGGCTACACCTTC
>TRBJ2-1|few|TRBV5-5|TRBD2
CASSFSLAGDVNEQFF
TGTGCCAGCAGCTTTTCATTAGCGGGGGACGTCAATGAGCAGTTCTTC
>TRBJ2-1|NA|TRBV27|NA
CASSKSVYNEQFF
TGTGCCAGCAGTAAAAGCGTATACAATGAGCAGTTCTTC
>TRBJ2-7|few|TRBV29-1|NA
CSVEKEDSRYEQYF
TGCAGCGTTGAAAAAGAAGACAGTCGCTACGAGCAGTACTTC
>TRBJ2-5|few|TRBV7-2|TRBD2
CASSSTGTSGETQYF
TGTGCCAGCAGCTCCACCGGGACTAGCGGCGAGACCCAGTACTTC
>TRBJ2-1|NA|TRBV7-9|NA
CASSLVFGGRNEQFF
TGTGCCAGCAGCTTAGTTTTCGGGGGCCGGAATGAGCAGTTCTTC
>TRBJ2-7|few|TRBV2|TRBD1
CAGETRGRIHEQYF
TGTGCCGGAGAGACCAGGGGGCGCATCCACGAGCAGTACTTC
>TRBJ2-1|many|TRBV7-3|NA
CASRLPGKPNEQFF
TGTGCCAGCAGGTTGCCGGGGAAGCCCAATGAGCAGTTCTTC
>TRBJ2-7|few|TRBV10-3|NA
CAISEPGKGSYEQYF
TGTGCCATCAGTGAGCCTGGGAAGGGCTCCTACGAGCAGTACTTC
>TRBJ1-2|many|TRBV7-2|NA
CASSLISLEGYTF
TGTGCCAGCAGCTTAATCAGTCTAGAGGGCTACACCTTC
>TRBJ1-1|NA|TRBV4-1|NA
CASSHIPGPTEAFF
TGCGCCAGCAGCCACATCCCGGGCCCCACTGAAGCTTTCTTT
>TRBJ2-1|few|TRBV5-4|TRBD2
CASSLEGLASYNEQFF
TGTGCCAGCAGCTTGGAGGGACTAGCGTCCTACAATGAGCAGTTCTTC